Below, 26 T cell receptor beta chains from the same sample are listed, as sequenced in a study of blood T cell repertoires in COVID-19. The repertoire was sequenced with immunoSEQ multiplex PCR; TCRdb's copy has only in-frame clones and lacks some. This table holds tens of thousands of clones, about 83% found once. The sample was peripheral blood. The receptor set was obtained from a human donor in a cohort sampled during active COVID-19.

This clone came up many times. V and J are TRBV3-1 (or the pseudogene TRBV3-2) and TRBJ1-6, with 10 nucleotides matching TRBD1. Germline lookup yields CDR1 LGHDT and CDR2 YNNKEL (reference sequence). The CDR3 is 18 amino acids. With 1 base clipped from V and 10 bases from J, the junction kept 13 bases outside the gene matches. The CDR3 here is CASSQVPTGGQGRSPLHF. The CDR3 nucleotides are TGTGCCAGCAGCCAAGTCCCGACAGGGGGCCAGGGACGGTCACCCCTCCACTTT.

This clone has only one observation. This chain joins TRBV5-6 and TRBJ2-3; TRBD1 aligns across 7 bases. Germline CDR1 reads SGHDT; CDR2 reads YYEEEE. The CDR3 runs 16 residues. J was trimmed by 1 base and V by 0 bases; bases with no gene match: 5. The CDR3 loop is CASSLARDRRTDTQYF. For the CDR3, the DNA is TGTGCCAGCAGCTTGGCACGGGACAGACGCACAGATACGCAGTATTTT.

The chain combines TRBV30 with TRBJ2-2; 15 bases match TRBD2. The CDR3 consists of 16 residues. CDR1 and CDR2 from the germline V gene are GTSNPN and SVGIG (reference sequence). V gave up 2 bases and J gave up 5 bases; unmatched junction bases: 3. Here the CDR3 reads CAWSWTSGRETGELFF. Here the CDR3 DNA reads TGTGCCTGGAGTTGGACTAGCGGGAGGGAAACCGGGGAGCTGTTTTTT. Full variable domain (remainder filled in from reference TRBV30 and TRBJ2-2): SQTIHQWPATLVQPVGSPLSLECTVEGTSNPNLYWYRQAAGRGLQLLFYSVGIGQISSEVPQNLSASRPQDRQFILSSKKLLLSDSGFYLCAWSWTSGRETGELFFGEGSRLTVL.

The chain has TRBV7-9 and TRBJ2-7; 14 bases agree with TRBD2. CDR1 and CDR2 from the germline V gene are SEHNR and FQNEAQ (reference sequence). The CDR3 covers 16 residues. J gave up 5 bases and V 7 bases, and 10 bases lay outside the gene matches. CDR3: CASNRRLGLAGDEQYF. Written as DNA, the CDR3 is TGTGCCAGCAACCGGAGATTGGGACTAGCGGGAGACGAGCAGTACTTC.

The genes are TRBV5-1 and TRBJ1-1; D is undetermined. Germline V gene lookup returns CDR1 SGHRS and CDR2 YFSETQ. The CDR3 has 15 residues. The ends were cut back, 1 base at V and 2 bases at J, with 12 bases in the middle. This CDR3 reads CASSLSGGYNTEAFF. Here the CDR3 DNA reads TGCGCCAGCAGCTTGTCCGGCGGATACAACACTGAAGCTTTCTTT.

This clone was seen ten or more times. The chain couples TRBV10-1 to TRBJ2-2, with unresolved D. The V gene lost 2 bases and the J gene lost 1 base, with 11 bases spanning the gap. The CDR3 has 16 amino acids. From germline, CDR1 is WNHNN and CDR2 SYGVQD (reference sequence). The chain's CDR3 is CASSETFTKNTGELFF. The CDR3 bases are TGCGCCAGCAGTGAGACCTTTACTAAGAACACCGGGGAGCTGTTTTTT.

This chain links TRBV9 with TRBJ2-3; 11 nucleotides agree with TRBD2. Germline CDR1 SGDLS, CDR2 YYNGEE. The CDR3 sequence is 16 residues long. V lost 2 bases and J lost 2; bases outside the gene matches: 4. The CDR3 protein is CASSVGTSGPTDTQYF. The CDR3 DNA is TGTGCCAGCAGCGTCGGGACTAGCGGACCCACAGATACGCAGTATTTT. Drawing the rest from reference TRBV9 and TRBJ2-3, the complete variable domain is DSGVTQTPKHLITATGQRVTLRCSPRSGDLSVYWYQQSLDQGLQFLIQYYNGEERAKGNILERFSAQQFPDLHSELNLSSLELGDSALYFCASSVGTSGPTDTQYFGPGTRLTVL.

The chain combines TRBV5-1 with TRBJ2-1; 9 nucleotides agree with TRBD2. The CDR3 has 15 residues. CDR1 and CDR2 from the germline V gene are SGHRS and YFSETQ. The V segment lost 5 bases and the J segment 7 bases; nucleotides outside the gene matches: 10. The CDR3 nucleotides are TGCGCCAGCAGGAAAGTGGCGGGAGGGCCGAATGAGCAGTTCTTC. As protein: CASRKVAGGPNEQFF.

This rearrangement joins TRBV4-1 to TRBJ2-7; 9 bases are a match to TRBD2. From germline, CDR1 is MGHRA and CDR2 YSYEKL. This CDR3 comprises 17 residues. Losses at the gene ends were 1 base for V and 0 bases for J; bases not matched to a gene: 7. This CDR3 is CASSQGSPGLASYEQYF. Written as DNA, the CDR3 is TGCGCCAGCAGCCAAGGATCACCGGGACTAGCCTCCTACGAGCAGTACTTC.

The CDR3 loop is CASSLPSGRADEQFF. CDR3 in DNA: TGTGCCAGCAGTTTACCCAGCGGGAGGGCCGATGAGCAGTTCTTC. The chain is built from TRBV28 and TRBJ2-1; 10 bases agree with TRBD2. This CDR3 is 15 amino acids long. Trimming removed 2 bases from V and 8 bases from J; junction bases left unmatched: 6. Germline V lookup: CDR1 MDHEN, CDR2 SYDVKM.

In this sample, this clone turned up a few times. The CDR3 DNA follows: TGTGCCAGCAGCTCCCGACTAGCGGGAGGGCCCGGGGAGCTGTTTTTT. Translation: CASSSRLAGGPGELFF. The V and J genes are TRBV3-1 (or the pseudogene TRBV3-2) and TRBJ2-2; 14 bases map to TRBD2. CDR3 length: 16 amino acids. CDR1 is LGHDT and CDR2 is YNNKEL in the germline V gene (reference sequence). V shed 5 bases and J 6 bases; nucleotides not matched to a gene: 5.

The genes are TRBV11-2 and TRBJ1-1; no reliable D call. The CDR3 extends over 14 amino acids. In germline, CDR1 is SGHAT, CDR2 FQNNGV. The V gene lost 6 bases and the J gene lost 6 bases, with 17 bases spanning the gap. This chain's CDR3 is CASSSEGWKAEAFF. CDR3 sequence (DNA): TGTGCCAGCAGTTCGGAGGGTTGGAAGGCTGAAGCTTTCTTT.

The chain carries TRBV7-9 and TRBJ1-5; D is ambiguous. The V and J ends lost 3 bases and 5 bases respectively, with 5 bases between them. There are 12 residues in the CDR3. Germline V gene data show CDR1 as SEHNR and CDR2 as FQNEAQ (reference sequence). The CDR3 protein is CASSFFDQPQHF. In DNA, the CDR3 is TGTGCCAGCAGCTTCTTTGATCAGCCCCAGCATTTT. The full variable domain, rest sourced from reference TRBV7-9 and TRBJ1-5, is DTGVSQNPRHKITKRGQNVTFRCDPISEHNRLYWYRQTLGQGPEFLTYFQNEAQLEKSRLLSDRFSAERPKGSFSTLEIQRTEQGDSAMYLCASSFFDQPQHFGDGTRLSIL.

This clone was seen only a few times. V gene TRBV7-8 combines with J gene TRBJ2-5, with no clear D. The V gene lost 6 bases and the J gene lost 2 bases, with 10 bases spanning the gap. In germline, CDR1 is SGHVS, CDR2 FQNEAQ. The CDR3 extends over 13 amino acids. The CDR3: CASRLRAQETQYF. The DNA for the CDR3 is TGTGCCAGCAGACTCCGAGCTCAAGAGACCCAGTACTTC.

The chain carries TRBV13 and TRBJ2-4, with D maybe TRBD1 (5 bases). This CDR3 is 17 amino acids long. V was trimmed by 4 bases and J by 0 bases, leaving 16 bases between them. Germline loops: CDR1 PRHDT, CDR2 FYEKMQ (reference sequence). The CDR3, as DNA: TGTGCCAGCAGCTCACAGTGGACATCACTAGCCAAAAACATTCAGTACTTC. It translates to CASSSQWTSLAKNIQYF.

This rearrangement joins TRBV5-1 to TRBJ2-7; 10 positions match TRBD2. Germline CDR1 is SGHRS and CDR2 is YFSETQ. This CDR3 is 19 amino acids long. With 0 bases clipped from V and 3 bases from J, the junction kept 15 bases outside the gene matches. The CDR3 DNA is TGCGCCAGCAGCTTGGTTCCCTTGACAACACTAGCGGGGATCTACGAGCAGTACTTC. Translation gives CASSLVPLTTLAGIYEQYF.

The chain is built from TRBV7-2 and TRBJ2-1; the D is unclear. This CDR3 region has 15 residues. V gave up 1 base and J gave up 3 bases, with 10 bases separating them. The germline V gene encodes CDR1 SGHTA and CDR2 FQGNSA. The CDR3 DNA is TGTGCCAGCAGCTTAGACCGCTCGGGCTACAATGAGCAGTTCTTC. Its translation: CASSLDRSGYNEQFF.

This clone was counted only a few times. The CDR3 DNA reads TGTGCCAGCAGCATCTACCTATACGATACGCAGTATTTT. It yields the protein CASSIYLYDTQYF. The chain couples TRBV11-2 to TRBJ2-3; D is unclear. Germline assignment: CDR1 SGHAT and CDR2 FQNNGV. V shed 5 bases and J shed 6 bases, with 12 bases lying between them. This CDR3 is built from 13 residues.

CDR3 nucleotides: TGTGCCAGTAGTAGGGACAGGATGTATGGCTACACCTTC. Translation gives CASSRDRMYGYTF. This chain uses TRBV19 with TRBJ1-2; 8 nucleotides agree with TRBD1. The CDR3 length is 13 residues. Germline CDR1 reads LNHDA; CDR2 reads SQIVND (reference sequence). Trimming took 4 bases from V and 5 from J; bases not matched to a gene: 3.

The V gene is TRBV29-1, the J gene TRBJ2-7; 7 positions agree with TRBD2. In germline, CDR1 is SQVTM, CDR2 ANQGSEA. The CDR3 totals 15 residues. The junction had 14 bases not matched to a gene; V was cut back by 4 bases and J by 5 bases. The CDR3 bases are TGCAGCGTTGCCGGCGCGAGTGGCGGGAGCCACGAGCAGTACTTC. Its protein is CSVAGASGGSHEQYF.

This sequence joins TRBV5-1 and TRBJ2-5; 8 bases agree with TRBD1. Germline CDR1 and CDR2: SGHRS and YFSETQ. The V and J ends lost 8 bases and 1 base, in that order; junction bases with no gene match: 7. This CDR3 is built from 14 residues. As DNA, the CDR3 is TGCGCCAGTAGGACTCAGGGGGCCCAAGAGACCCAGTACTTC. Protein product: CASRTQGAQETQYF.

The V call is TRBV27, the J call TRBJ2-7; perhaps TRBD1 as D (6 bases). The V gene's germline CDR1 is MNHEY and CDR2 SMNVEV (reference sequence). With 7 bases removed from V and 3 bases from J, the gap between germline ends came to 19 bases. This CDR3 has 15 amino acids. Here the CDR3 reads CASTPRGGAFYEQYF. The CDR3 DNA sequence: TGTGCCAGCACCCCTCGTGGGGGCGCGTTCTACGAGCAGTACTTC.

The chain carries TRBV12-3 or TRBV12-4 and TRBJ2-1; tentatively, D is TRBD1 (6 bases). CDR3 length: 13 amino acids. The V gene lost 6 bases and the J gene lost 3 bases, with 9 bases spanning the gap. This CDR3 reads CASRPGHYNEQFF. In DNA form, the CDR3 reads TGTGCCAGCAGGCCGGGACACTACAATGAGCAGTTCTTC.

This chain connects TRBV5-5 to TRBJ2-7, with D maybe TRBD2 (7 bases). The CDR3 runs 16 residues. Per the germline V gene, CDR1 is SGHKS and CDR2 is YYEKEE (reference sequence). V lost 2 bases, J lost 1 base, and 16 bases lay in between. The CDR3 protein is CASSFLLGGGSYEQYF. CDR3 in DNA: TGTGCCAGCAGCTTCTTACTGGGAGGGGGATCCTACGAGCAGTACTTC. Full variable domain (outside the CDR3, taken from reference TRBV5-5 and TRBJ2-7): DAGVTQSPTHLIKTRGQQVTLRCSPISGHKSVSWYQQVLGQGPQFIFQYYEKEERGRGNFPDRFSARQFPNYSSELNVNALLLGDSALYLCASSFLLGGGSYEQYFGPGTRLTVT.

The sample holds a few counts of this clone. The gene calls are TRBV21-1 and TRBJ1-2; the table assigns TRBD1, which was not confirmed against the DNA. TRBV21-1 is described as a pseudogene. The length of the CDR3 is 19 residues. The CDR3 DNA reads TGTGCCAGCAGCGCCGGAAAGGTTGAGGAACAGGGTTTTAGCTATGGCTACACCTTC. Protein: CASSAGKVEEQGFSYGYTF.

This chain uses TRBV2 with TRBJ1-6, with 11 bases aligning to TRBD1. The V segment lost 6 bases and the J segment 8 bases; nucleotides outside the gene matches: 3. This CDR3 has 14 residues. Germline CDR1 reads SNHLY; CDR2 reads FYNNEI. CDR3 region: CASRWTGGDSPLHF. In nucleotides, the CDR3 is TGTGCCAGCAGATGGACAGGGGGCGATTCACCCCTCCACTTT.